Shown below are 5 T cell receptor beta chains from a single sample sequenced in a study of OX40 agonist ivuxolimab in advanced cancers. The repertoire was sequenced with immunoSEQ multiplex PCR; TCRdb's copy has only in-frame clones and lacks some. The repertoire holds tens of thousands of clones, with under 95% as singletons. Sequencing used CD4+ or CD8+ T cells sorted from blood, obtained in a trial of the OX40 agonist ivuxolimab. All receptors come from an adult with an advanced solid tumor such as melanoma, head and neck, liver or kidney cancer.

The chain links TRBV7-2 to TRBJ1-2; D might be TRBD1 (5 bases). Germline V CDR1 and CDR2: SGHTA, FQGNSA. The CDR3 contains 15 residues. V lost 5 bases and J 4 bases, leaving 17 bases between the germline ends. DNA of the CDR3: TGTGCCAGCAGCCTCGGGACGGAGGCAGCCTATGGCTACACCTTC. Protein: CASSLGTEAAYGYTF.

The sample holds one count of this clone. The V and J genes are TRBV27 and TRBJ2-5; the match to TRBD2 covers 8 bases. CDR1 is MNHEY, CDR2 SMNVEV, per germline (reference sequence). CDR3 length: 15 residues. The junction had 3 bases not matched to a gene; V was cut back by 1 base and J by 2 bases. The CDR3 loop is CASSLFSGTQETQYF. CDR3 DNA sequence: TGTGCCAGCAGTTTATTTAGCGGGACTCAAGAGACCCAGTACTTC.

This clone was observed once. In DNA form, the CDR3 reads TGTGCCAGCAGTCTCCTAGCGGGAAGCCCCACAGATACGCAGTATTTT. Protein: CASSLLAGSPTDTQYF. The rearrangement uses TRBV9 and TRBJ2-3, with 9 positions matching TRBD2. Germline assignment: CDR1 SGDLS and CDR2 YYNGEE. This CDR3 has 16 amino acids. With 5 bases clipped from V and 2 bases from J, the junction kept 9 bases outside the gene matches. Together with reference TRBV9 and TRBJ2-3, the CDR3 gives the full variable domain: DSGVTQTPKHLITATGQRVTLRCSPRSGDLSVYWYQQSLDQGLQFLIQYYNGEERAKGNILERFSAQQFPDLHSELNLSSLELGDSALYFCASSLLAGSPTDTQYFGPGTRLTVL.

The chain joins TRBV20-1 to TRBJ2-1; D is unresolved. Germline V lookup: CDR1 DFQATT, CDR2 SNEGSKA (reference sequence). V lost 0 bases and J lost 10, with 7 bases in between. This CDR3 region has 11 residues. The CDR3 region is CSARDQIEQFF. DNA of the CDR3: TGCAGTGCTAGAGACCAAATAGAGCAGTTCTTC.

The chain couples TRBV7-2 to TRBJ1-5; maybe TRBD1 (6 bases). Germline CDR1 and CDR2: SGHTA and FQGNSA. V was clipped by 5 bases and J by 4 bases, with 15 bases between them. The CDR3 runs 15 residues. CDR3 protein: CASSPTGTTNQPQHF. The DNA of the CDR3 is TGTGCCAGCAGCCCGACCGGGACAACTAATCAGCCCCAGCATTTT.